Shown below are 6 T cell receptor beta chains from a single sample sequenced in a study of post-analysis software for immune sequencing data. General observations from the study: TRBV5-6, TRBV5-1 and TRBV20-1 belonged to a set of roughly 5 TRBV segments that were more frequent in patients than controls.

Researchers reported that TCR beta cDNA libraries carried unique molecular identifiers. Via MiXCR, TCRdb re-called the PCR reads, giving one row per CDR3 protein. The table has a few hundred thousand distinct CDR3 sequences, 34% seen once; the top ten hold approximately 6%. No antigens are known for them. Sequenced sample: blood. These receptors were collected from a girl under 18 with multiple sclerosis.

CDR3 region: CATETGPAGIEAFF. Written as DNA, the CDR3 is TGTGCCACCGAAACCGGGCCGGCGGGGATTGAAGCTTTCTTT. This rearrangement joins TRBV6-1 to TRBJ1-1; D unclear. V was trimmed by 10 bases and J by 7 bases, leaving 22 bases between them. The CDR3 sequence is 14 residues long. In germline, CDR1 is MNHNS, CDR2 SASEGT.

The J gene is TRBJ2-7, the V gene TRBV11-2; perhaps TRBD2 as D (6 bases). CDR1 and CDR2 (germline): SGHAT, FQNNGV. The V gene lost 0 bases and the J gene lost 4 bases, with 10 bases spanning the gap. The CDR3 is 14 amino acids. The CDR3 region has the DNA TGTGCCAGCAGCTTAGACGGGGGAAGGTACGAGCAGTACTTC. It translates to CASSLDGGRYEQYF.

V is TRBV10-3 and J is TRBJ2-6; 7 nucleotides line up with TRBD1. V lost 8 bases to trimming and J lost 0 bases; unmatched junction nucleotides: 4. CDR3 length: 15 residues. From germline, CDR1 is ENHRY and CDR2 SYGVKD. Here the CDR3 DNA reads TGTGCCATCGAAAGGACAGGCTCTGGGGCCAACGTCCTGACTTTC. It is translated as CAIERTGSGANVLTF.

The CDR3 sequence: CASSLVRPDQDTQYF. In nucleotides, the CDR3 is TGCGCCAGCAGCTTGGTTCGGCCAGATCAAGATACGCAGTATTTT. The chain recombines TRBV5-1 with TRBJ2-3; no definite D call. Trimming removed 0 bases at V and 5 bases at J, with 13 bases between. Germline CDR1 and CDR2: SGHRS and YFSETQ. The CDR3 is made up of 15 amino acids.

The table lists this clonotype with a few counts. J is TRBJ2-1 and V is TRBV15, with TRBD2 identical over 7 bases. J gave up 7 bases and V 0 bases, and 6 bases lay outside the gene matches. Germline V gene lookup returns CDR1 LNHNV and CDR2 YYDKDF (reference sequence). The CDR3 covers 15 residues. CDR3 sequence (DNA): TGTGCCACCAGCAGAGAAGCGGGGTGGCGGAATGAGCAGTTCTTC. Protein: CATSREAGWRNEQFF.

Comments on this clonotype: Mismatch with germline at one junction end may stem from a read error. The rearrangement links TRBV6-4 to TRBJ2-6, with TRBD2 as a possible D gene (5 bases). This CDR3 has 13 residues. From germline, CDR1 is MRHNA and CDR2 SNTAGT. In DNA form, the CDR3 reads TGTGCCAGCAGTGATTCCGGGGTCAACGTCCTGACTTTC. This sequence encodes CASSDSGVNVLTF.